This T cell receptor (beta chain) originates from a study of T cells after yellow fever vaccination. Broader study findings: Booster sampling recovered most clones from primary vaccination (less than 97% CD4, 80% to 90% CD8). CD4 and CD8 compartments shared a small share of clonotypes, likely from convergent recombination.

TCRdb analysed the 5' RACE reads with MiXCR anew, one entry per CDR3 protein. The sample shows a few hundred thousand distinct CDR3 sequences, around 17% of them seen only once. This clonotype has at least ten counts. Its antigen is unidentified. This CDR3 contains 17 residues. The germline CDR1 and CDR2 sequences are SGHVS and FQNEAQ. V lost 11 bases, J lost 0 bases, and 22 bases lay in between. The receptor's source is a man between 18 and 35 years old who received the YFV17D yellow fever vaccine. Sequencing was performed on PBMCs, taken about 5 days after the first yellow fever vaccination. V and J are TRBV7-8 and TRBJ2-2, with D possibly called TRBD1 or TRBD2 (5 bases each). CDR3 nucleotides: TGTGCCTGGGGACGGCTACTTCTGGGTTCGAACACCGGGGAGCTGTTTTTT. Its translation is CAWGRLLLGSNTGELFF.